A single sample gave rise to the 23 T cell receptor beta chains below, sequenced in a study of breast tumors, draining lymph nodes, adjacent tissues. MiXCR, run by TCRdb on the multiplex PCR reads, gives a single entry per CDR3 protein. The sample has some 97,000 distinct CDR3 sequences, around 21% seen once. Axillary draining lymph nodes of breast cancer patients supplied the node samples. Input material: axillary lymph node tissue. These receptors all stem from a female donor with breast cancer. Some clones in this sample may be carry-over from other donors' samples.

This clonotype occurred many times. This rearrangement joins TRBV7-9 to TRBJ1-3, with 8 bases fitting TRBD1. The ends lost 5 bases at V and 3 bases at J; junction bases unmatched: 3. Germline CDR1 reads SEHNR; CDR2 reads FQNEAQ (reference sequence). The CDR3 runs to 14 residues. The CDR3 region is CASSLGQGGNTIYF. CDR3 DNA sequence: TGTGCCAGCAGCCTAGGACAGGGTGGAAACACCATATATTTT.

Turning to this clonotype: This may arise from a read error, as a much more abundant clone is one base away. This chain connects TRBV5-5 to TRBJ2-5; D is undetermined. The CDR3 runs 13 residues. CDR1 and CDR2 from the germline V gene are SGHKS and YYEKEE (reference sequence). Between the trimmed V and J ends, which lost 7 bases and 9 bases, there was a span of 19 bases. CDR3 sequence (DNA): TGTGCCAGCTCCTCCTCCCCCAGTGTGCCCCAGTACTTC. It specifies CASSSSPSVPQYF.

To note about this clonotype: A read error may be the cause here, since a much bigger clone is one base away. The rearrangement uses TRBV3-1 and TRBJ2-5, with D tentatively TRBD1 (5 bases). CDR1 and CDR2 (germline): LGHDT, YNNKEL (reference sequence). The CDR3 has 13 residues. CDR3 sequence reads: CVSRKTGQETQYF. The CDR3 nucleotides are TGTGTCAGTAGGAAAACAGGACAAGAGACCCAGTACTTC.

This clonotype has more than one count but fewer than ten. This chain joins TRBV3-1 and TRBJ2-1; possible D gene TRBD2, 6 bases. V lost 4 bases to trimming and J lost 5 bases, with 15 bases between them. Germline V gene lookup returns CDR1 LGHDT and CDR2 YNNKEL (reference sequence). This CDR3 is 15 amino acids long. In nucleotides, the CDR3 is TGTGCCAGCAGCCCCCAGGGACTGTATAACAATGAGCAGTTCTTC. Residues: CASSPQGLYNNEQFF.

This clonotype was detected many times. The chain has TRBV2 and TRBJ2-7; the D is unclear. Trimming removed 4 bases from V and 2 bases from J, with 6 bases in between. Germline CDR1 SNHLY, CDR2 FYNNEI. The CDR3 extends over 12 amino acids. CDR3 loop: CASSGETYEQYF. The DNA for the CDR3 is TGTGCCAGCAGTGGTGAAACCTACGAGCAGTACTTC.

This clonotype occurred many times. The chain carries TRBV6-5 and TRBJ1-3; D uncertain. Trimming pared 2 bases from V and 0 bases from J, leaving 8 bases between. This CDR3 has 15 amino acids. Germline V gene sequence: CDR1 MNHEY, CDR2 SVGAGI. CDR3 in DNA: TGTGCCAGCAGTTACAACGCCGACTCTGGAAACACCATATATTTT. Encoded protein: CASSYNADSGNTIYF.

This clonotype has a count of ten or more. The chain joins TRBV14 to TRBJ1-2, with D possibly matching TRBD1 (6 bases). Germline CDR1 and CDR2: SGHDN and FVKESK. Trimming stripped 5 bases from V and 7 bases from J, with 17 bases between. CDR3 length equals 14 residues. The CDR3, as DNA: TGTGCCAGCAGCTTGCTTGGGGGCGCCGGTGGCTACACCTTC. Translating it yields CASSLLGGAGGYTF.

Concerning this clonotype: A much larger clone lies a single base off, so this may be a read error. The chain carries TRBV5-1 and TRBJ1-2; 7 bases are a match to TRBD1. The germline V gene encodes CDR1 SGHRS and CDR2 YFSETQ. With 7 bases clipped from V and 4 bases from J, the junction kept 22 bases outside the gene matches. This CDR3 comprises 18 residues. CDR3 loop: CASGQQGQSASVGYGYTF. The DNA for the CDR3 is TGCGCCAGCGGCCAACAGGGACAGTCCGCTTCAGTTGGCTATGGCTACACCTTC.

This clonotype came up many times. The chain recombines TRBV19 with TRBJ2-1, with 9 bases that match TRBD2. Germline-derived CDR1 and CDR2 are LNHDA and SQIVND (reference sequence). The V segment lost 7 bases and the J segment 4 bases; nucleotides outside the gene matches: 5. The CDR3 runs 14 residues. The CDR3 DNA reads TGTGCCAGTAACCTAGCGGGAAGATACAATGAGCAGTTCTTC. Protein sequence: CASNLAGRYNEQFF.

To note about this clonotype: A read error may explain this, as a much larger clone is one base away. The chain links TRBV5-1 to TRBJ2-1; unclear D gene. The CDR3 sequence is 15 residues long. The ends were cut back, 2 bases at V and 8 bases at J, with 17 bases in the middle. Germline CDR1 reads SGHRS; CDR2 reads YFSETQ. CDR3 nucleotide sequence: TGCGCCAGCAGCTTCGGGTTCGGTCCCTCGGATGAGCAGTTCTTC. It translates to CASSFGFGPSDEQFF.

This clonotype has ten or more counts. The J gene is TRBJ2-1, the V gene TRBV7-9; 9 bases align to TRBD2. In germline, CDR1 is SEHNR, CDR2 FQNEAQ (reference sequence). The CDR3 has 15 residues. Trimming cost V 0 bases and J 8 bases; bases outside gene matches: 5. CDR3 residues: CASSLASGSVDEQFF. CDR3 bases: TGTGCCAGCAGCTTAGCTAGCGGGAGTGTAGATGAGCAGTTCTTC.

A few counts support this clonotype. This chain links TRBV6-5 with TRBJ2-1, with a tentative D call TRBD1 (5 bases). The length of the CDR3 is 12 residues. Germline CDR1 is MNHEY and CDR2 is SVGAGI. V was cut by 10 bases and J by 5 bases, with 12 bases left in between. The CDR3 DNA reads as TGTGCCACCGCCCTGGGGCACAATGAGCAGTTCTTC. Translated, it gives CATALGHNEQFF.

This clonotype was picked up one time. The chain couples TRBV6-1 to TRBJ2-1; 10 bases agree with TRBD2. The germline V gene has CDR1 MNHNS and CDR2 SASEGT. Trimming at V came to 5 bases and at J to 7 bases, leaving 14 bases not matched to a gene. The CDR3 is made up of 17 amino acids. CDR3 DNA: TGTGCCAGCAGTCGAGCGGGGGGGTGGGTAAAAGAGAATGAGCAGTTCTTC. As protein: CASSRAGGWVKENEQFF.

This clonotype was seen repeatedly, ten times or more. This rearrangement joins TRBV11-2 to TRBJ2-7; no firm D call. Trimming took off 2 bases at V and 0 bases at J, with 8 bases between the two ends. The CDR3 totals 14 residues. Per germline, CDR1 SGHAT and CDR2 FQNNGV. CDR3 nucleotide sequence: TGTGCCAGCAGCTTATATCAGTCCTCCTACGAGCAGTACTTC. Translation gives CASSLYQSSYEQYF.

This clonotype was seen repeatedly, ten times or more. V is TRBV4-1 and J is TRBJ2-3; D is possibly TRBD2 (5 bases). The CDR3 spans 17 residues. The germline gives CDR1 MGHRA, CDR2 YSYEKL. V was pared by 0 bases and J by 1 base, with 14 bases between. CDR3 coding DNA: TGCGCCAGCAGCCAAGAAGTAATCGGGCGGGGCACAGATACGCAGTATTTT. Translated, it gives CASSQEVIGRGTDTQYF.

This rearrangement joins TRBV28 to TRBJ2-7; D possibly corresponds to TRBD1 (7 bases). CDR3 length: 15 residues. The V end was cut by 3 bases, the J end by 2 bases, with 14 bases between. Per the germline V gene, CDR1 is MDHEN and CDR2 is SYDVKM. In nucleotides, the CDR3 is TGTGCCAGCAGTTTGTCCCAGGGGGGAGCCTACGAGCAGTACTTC. Protein sequence: CASSLSQGGAYEQYF. The variable domain in full, with the rest retrieved from reference TRBV28 and TRBJ2-7, is DVKVTQSSRYLVKRTGEKVFLECVQDMDHENMFWYRQDPGLGLRLIYFSYDVKMKEKGDIPEGYSVSREKKERFSLILESASTNQTSMYLCASSLSQGGAYEQYFGPGTRLTVT.

This clonotype was counted many times. The chain recombines TRBV11-2 with TRBJ2-7, with 9 bases matching TRBD1. Germline V CDR1 and CDR2: SGHAT, FQNNGV. The CDR3 totals 16 residues. The junction had 10 bases not matched to a gene; V was cut back by 5 bases and J by 2 bases. The chain's CDR3 is CASSLLPGQGTYEQYF. The CDR3 nucleotides are TGTGCCAGCAGCCTCCTTCCGGGACAGGGAACCTACGAGCAGTACTTC.

On this clonotype: Given a much more abundant clone one base away, this may be a read error. The gene calls are TRBV24-1 and TRBJ2-2; 7 bases agree with TRBD1. CDR1 is KGHDR and CDR2 is SFDVKD in the germline V gene. Losses at the gene ends were 4 bases for V and 2 bases for J; bases not matched to a gene: 6. The CDR3 extends over 16 amino acids. The DNA for the CDR3 is TGTGCCACCAGTGAAATAGGGGGCTCCAACACCGGGGAGCTGTTTTTT. This encodes CATSEIGGSNTGELFF.

At least ten counts were recorded for this clonotype. The J gene is TRBJ2-5, the V gene TRBV12-3 or TRBV12-4; D is perhaps TRBD2 (5 bases). V shed 2 bases and J shed 5 bases, with 9 bases lying between them. The CDR3 has 13 residues. CDR3 coding DNA: TGTGCCAGCAGTTTAAGTGGAGGCGAGACCCAGTACTTC. Its protein product is CASSLSGGETQYF.

This clonotype was picked up many times. The chain links TRBV19 to TRBJ2-7, with 7 bases that match TRBD1. The CDR3 spans 15 residues. Germline CDR1 and CDR2: LNHDA and SQIVND (reference sequence). The J segment lost 7 bases and the V segment lost 4 bases, leaving 13 bases of the junction unmatched. The CDR3 protein is CASSTRQGTSWEQYF. The DNA of the CDR3 is TGTGCCAGTAGTACCCGACAGGGTACGTCGTGGGAGCAGTACTTC.

The chain recombines TRBV5-1 with TRBJ2-2, with 10 bases aligning to TRBD1. V was clipped by 5 bases and J by 6 bases; unmatched bases: 7. The germline V gene encodes CDR1 SGHRS and CDR2 YFSETQ. The CDR3 has 15 residues. The CDR3 spells CASRNDRGLPGELFF. CDR3 coding DNA: TGCGCCAGCAGAAACGACAGGGGGCTCCCCGGGGAGCTGTTTTTT. Combining the CDR3 with reference TRBV5-1 and TRBJ2-2 gives the whole variable domain KAGVTQTPRYLIKTRGQQVTLSCSPISGHRSVSWYQQTPGQGLQFLFEYFSETQRNKGNFPGRFSGRQFSNSRSEMNVSTLELGDSALYLCASRNDRGLPGELFFGEGSRLTVL.

Many counts were recorded for this clonotype. This chain uses TRBV10-3 with TRBJ2-3, with TRBD1 identical over 7 bases. The CDR3 length is 13 residues. Germline trimming cut 10 bases from V and 7 bases from J; bases unmatched to any gene: 11. The germline gives CDR1 ENHRY, CDR2 SYGVKD. The CDR3 coding sequence is TGTGCCACCTCCGGGACAGATTTAAATACGCAGTATTTT. It specifies CATSGTDLNTQYF.

This clonotype was seen repeatedly, ten times or more. The chain employs TRBV19 and TRBJ1-2; tentative D call: TRBD1 (5 bases). Germline CDR1 LNHDA, CDR2 SQIVND (reference sequence). The CDR3 sequence is 13 residues long. V lost 5 bases to trimming and J lost 4 bases, with 11 bases between them. CDR3 sequence: CASSAGTAYGYTF. In DNA form, the CDR3 reads TGTGCCAGTAGTGCGGGGACCGCCTATGGCTACACCTTC.